This T cell receptor beta chain was documented in a study of T cell changes during pregnancy in multiple sclerosis. This clone was detected once. Sequencing used immunoSEQ multiplex PCR; TCRdb keeps in-frame clones, though not all of them. This table holds 100,000 or so clones, about 94% found once. The TCR sequence derives from a female donor with multiple sclerosis, enrolled in a pregnancy study. The sequenced sample was peripheral blood, obtained before pregnancy.

CDR3: CSARNKETQYF. CDR3 nucleotides: TGCAGTGCCAGGAACAAAGAGACCCAGTACTTC. This chain connects TRBV20-1 to TRBJ2-5; D call uncertain. In germline, CDR1 is DFQATT, CDR2 SNEGSKA (reference sequence). The CDR3 is 11 residues long. The V and J ends lost 6 bases and 3 bases respectively, with 8 bases between them.